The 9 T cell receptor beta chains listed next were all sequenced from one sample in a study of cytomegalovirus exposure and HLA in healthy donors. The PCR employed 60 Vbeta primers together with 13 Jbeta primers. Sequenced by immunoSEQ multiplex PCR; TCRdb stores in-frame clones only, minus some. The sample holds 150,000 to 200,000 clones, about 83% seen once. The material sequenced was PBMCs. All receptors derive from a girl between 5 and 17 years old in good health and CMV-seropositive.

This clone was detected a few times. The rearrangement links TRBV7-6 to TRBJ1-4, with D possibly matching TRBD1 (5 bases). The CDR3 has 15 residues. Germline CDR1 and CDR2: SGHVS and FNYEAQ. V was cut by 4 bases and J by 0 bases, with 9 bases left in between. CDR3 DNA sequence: TGTGCCAGCAGCTGGGGGGATGCAACTAATGAAAAACTGTTTTTT. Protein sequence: CASSWGDATNEKLFF.

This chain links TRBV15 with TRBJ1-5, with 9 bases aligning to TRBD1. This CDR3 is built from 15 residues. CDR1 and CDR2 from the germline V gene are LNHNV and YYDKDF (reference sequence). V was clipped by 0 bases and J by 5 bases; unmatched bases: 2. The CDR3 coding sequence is TGTGCCACCAGCAGAGAAGACAGGGGGGATCAGCCCCAGCATTTT. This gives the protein CATSREDRGDQPQHF.

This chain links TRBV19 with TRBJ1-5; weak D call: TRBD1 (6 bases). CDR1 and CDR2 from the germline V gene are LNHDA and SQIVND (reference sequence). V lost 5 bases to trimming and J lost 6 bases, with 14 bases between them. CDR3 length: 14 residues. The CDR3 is CASSSRQAGQPQHF. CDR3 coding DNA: TGTGCCAGTAGTTCCCGACAGGCCGGTCAGCCCCAGCATTTT.

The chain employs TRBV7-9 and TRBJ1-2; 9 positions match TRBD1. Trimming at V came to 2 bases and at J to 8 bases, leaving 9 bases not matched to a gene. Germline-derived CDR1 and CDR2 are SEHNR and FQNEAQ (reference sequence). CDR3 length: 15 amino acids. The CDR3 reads CASSLLKQGAKGYTF. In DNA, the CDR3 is TGTGCCAGCAGCTTACTCAAACAGGGGGCGAAAGGCTACACCTTC.

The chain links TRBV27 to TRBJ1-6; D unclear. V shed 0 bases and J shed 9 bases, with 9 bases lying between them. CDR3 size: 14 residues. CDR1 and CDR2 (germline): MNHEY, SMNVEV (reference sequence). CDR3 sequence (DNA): TGTGCCAGCAGTTTATCAAACAGTGTTTCACCCCTCCACTTT. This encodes CASSLSNSVSPLHF.

The chain's CDR3 is CASSPSRLAGEHEQYF. The CDR3 DNA follows: TGTGCCAGTAGCCCCTCCCGACTAGCGGGGGAACACGAGCAGTACTTC. This rearrangement joins TRBV19 to TRBJ2-7, with 12 bases identical to TRBD2. V dropped 6 bases and J dropped 5; count of bases not matched to a gene: 11. The CDR3 is 16 amino acids. Germline V gene sequence: CDR1 LNHDA, CDR2 SQIVND (reference sequence).

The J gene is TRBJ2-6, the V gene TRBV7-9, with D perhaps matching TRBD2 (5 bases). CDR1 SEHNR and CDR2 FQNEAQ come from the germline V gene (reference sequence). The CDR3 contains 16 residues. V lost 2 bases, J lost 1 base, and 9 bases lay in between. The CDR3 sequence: CASSLWRPSGANVLTF. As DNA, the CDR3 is TGTGCCAGCAGCTTATGGAGGCCATCTGGGGCCAACGTCCTGACTTTC.

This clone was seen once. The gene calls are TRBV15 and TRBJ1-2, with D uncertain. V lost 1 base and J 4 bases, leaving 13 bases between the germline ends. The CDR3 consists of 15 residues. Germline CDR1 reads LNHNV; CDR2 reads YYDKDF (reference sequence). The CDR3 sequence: CATSRGVEVSYGYTF. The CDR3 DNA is TGTGCCACCAGCAGAGGAGTGGAGGTTAGCTATGGCTACACCTTC.

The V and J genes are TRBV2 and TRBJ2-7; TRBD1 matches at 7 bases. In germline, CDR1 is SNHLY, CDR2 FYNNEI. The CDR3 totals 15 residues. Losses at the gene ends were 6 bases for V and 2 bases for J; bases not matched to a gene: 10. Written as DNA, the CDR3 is TGTGCCAGCAGCACACAGGACAGGTATCCCTACGAGCAGTACTTC. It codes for CASSTQDRYPYEQYF. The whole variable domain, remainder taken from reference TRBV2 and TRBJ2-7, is EPEVTQTPSHQVTQMGQEVILRCVPISNHLYFYWYRQILGQKVEFLVSFYNNEISEKSEIFDDQFSVERPDGSNFTLKIRSTKLEDSAMYFCASSTQDRYPYEQYFGPGTRLTVT.